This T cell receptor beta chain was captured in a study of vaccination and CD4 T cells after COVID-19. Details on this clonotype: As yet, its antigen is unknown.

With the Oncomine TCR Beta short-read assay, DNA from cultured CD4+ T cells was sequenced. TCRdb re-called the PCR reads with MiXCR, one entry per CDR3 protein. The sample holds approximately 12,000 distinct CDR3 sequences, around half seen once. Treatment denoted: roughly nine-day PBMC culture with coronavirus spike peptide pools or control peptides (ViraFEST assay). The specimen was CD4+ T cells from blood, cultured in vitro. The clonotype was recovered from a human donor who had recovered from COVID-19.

DNA for the CDR3: TGTGCCAGTAATAGGCTAAAAGAGACCCAGTACTTC. It yields the protein CASNRLKETQYF. This chain links TRBV19 with TRBJ2-5; D gene unclear. The germline V gene encodes CDR1 LNHDA and CDR2 SQIVND (reference sequence). Trimming pared 7 bases from V and 3 bases from J, leaving 9 bases between. The CDR3 runs 12 residues.